This T cell receptor beta chain is drawn from a study of shared clonotypes between healthy human individuals. Regarding the study as a whole: Blood was the sole source, and tissue repertoires probably differ. Estimated richness values were generally larger in naive subsets than in memory subsets.

The repertoire was sequenced with immunoSEQ multiplex PCR; TCRdb's copy has only in-frame clones and lacks some. The sample has under 2.5 million clones, roughly 90% seen once. The CDR3 length is 16 residues. The ends were cut back, 0 bases at V and 1 base at J, with 13 bases in the middle. Germline V gene sequence: CDR1 SGHRS, CDR2 YFSETQ. Notes on this clone: The antigen is unknown.

Subsets obtained from CD4+ cells comprised CD45RA+ naive and CD45RA-negative memory cells. The clonotype comes from a man aged 18 to 35 in good health. Some clones in this sample may be carry-over from other donors' samples. Sequenced: naive CD4+ T cells from PBMCs. Stated subset: CD45RA+ positively selected. The V and J genes are TRBV5-1 and TRBJ1-1, with D possibly TRBD1 on 5 matching bases. In nucleotides, the CDR3 is TGCGCCAGCAGCTTGGCCACTAGGGGACCGAACACTGAAGCTTTCTTT. Protein: CASSLATRGPNTEAFF. Complete variable domain (other parts from reference TRBV5-1 and TRBJ1-1): KAGVTQTPRYLIKTRGQQVTLSCSPISGHRSVSWYQQTPGQGLQFLFEYFSETQRNKGNFPGRFSGRQFSNSRSEMNVSTLELGDSALYLCASSLATRGPNTEAFFGQGTRLTVV.